The present entry profiles one TCR delta chain with its context. Germline is not matched at one junction end, which may reflect a read error. Germline V gene lookup returns CDR1 TVYSNPD and CDR2 GDNSRS (reference sequence). This CDR3 is 19 amino acids long. This sample was included in a study of gamma-delta chains in newborns, infants, children. Study-wide context: Polyclonal expansion of innate γδ T cells after birth follows microbial exposure.

TCRdb re-processed the reads using CATT. The table includes over 3,000 delta-chain clones, 52% detected once. The sample consisted of blood. The receptor was isolated from a child who received the measles vaccine. The chain recombines TRDV3 with TRDJ1, with 10 bases lining up with TRDD3. CDR3 DNA sequence: TGTGCCTTCGCCTTCTACAGTACTGGGGGATGCGGGGAAACGGATAATCTCATCTTT. It yields the protein CAFAFYSTGGCGETDNLIF.